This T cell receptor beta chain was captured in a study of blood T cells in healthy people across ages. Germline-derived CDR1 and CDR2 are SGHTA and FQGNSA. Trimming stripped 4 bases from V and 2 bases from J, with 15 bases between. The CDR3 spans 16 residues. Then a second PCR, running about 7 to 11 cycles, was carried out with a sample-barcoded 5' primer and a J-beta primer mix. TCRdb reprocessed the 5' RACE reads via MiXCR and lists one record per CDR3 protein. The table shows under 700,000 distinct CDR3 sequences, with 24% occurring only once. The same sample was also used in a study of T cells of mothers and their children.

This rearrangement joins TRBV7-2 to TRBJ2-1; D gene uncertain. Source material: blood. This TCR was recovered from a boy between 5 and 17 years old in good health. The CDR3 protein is CASSSRGVFPYNEQFF. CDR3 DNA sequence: TGTGCCAGCAGCTCCAGAGGCGTTTTCCCCTACAATGAGCAGTTCTTC.